The 23 T cell receptor beta chains in this list originate from one sample, sequenced in a study of blood T cells in healthy people across ages. Combining a sample-barcoded 5' primer with a J-beta primer mix, a second PCR ran for 7 to 11 cycles. From the 5' RACE reads, TCRdb called clonotypes with MiXCR, one entry per CDR3 protein. The data show around 900,000 distinct CDR3 sequences, roughly 51% seen once. The source material was blood. The source is a woman aged 55 to 70 in good health.

This clonotype is a singleton in its sample. V usage is TRBV3-1 and J usage is TRBJ1-1, with unresolved D. Germline lookup yields CDR1 LGHDT and CDR2 YNNKEL (reference sequence). This CDR3 spans 12 amino acids. Trimming removed 6 bases at V and 3 bases at J, with 8 bases between. The CDR3 spells CASSLDYTEAFF. DNA for the CDR3: TGTGCCAGCAGTCTAGATTACACTGAAGCTTTCTTT.

This clonotype was counted a few times. The chain links TRBV7-3 to TRBJ2-5; maybe TRBD2 (5 bases). The CDR3 consists of 13 residues. Trimming removed 5 bases from V and 2 bases from J, with 9 bases in between. CDR1 SGHTA and CDR2 FQGTGA come from the germline V gene. CDR3 protein: CASSILAQETQYF. In nucleotides, the CDR3 is TGTGCCAGCAGCATCCTAGCTCAAGAGACCCAGTACTTC.

This clonotype came up a few times. V usage is TRBV27 and J usage is TRBJ2-1; tentative D call: TRBD2 (5 bases). Germline V gene lookup returns CDR1 MNHEY and CDR2 SMNVEV (reference sequence). The CDR3 contains 14 residues. The V and J ends lost 3 bases and 6 bases respectively, with 12 bases between them. The CDR3 reads CASSLERGSNEQFF. The CDR3 coding sequence is TGTGCCAGCAGTTTGGAGCGAGGGAGCAATGAGCAGTTCTTC.

This clonotype was seen a few times. A read error may account for a junction end that differs from germline. The rearrangement links TRBV4-2 to TRBJ2-3; 7 bases line up with TRBD1. CDR3 size: 17 residues. Germline CDR1 LGHNA, CDR2 YNFKEQ. The DNA of the CDR3 is TGTGCCAGCAGCCAAGGACTGACAGGGACCAGCAAAGATACGCAGTATTTT. It specifies CASSQGLTGTSKDTQYF.

The chain has TRBV4-2 and TRBJ1-2, with 10 positions matching TRBD1. This CDR3 is built from 17 residues. The J segment lost 6 bases and the V segment lost 2 bases, leaving 12 bases of the junction unmatched. Germline CDR1 is LGHNA and CDR2 is YNFKEQ. CDR3 residues: CASSQPAGTGDRDGYTF. DNA for the CDR3: TGTGCCAGCAGCCAACCGGCCGGGACAGGGGATCGAGATGGCTACACCTTC.

This clonotype has a handful of counts. The gene calls are TRBV12-3 or TRBV12-4 and TRBJ2-7; TRBD2 might be the D (6 bases). The CDR3 is 14 residues long. Trimming took off 1 base at V and 3 bases at J, with 10 bases between the two ends. The CDR3 loop is CASSLGGVYYEQYF. The CDR3 nucleotides are TGTGCCAGCAGTTTAGGGGGGGTATACTACGAGCAGTACTTC.

V usage is TRBV18 and J usage is TRBJ2-2; 7 bases are shared with TRBD1. Trimming cost V 5 bases and J 1 base; bases outside gene matches: 7. The CDR3 runs 16 residues. Germline V gene data show CDR1 as KGHSH and CDR2 as LQKENI. The CDR3: CASSADRVGNTGELFF. In DNA, the CDR3 is TGTGCCAGCTCAGCCGACAGGGTTGGGAACACCGGGGAGCTGTTTTTT.

V gene TRBV6-5 combines with J gene TRBJ2-5; 7 nucleotides match TRBD1. The CDR3 extends over 16 amino acids. Germline CDR1 MNHEY, CDR2 SVGAGI. V was clipped by 0 bases and J by 2 bases; unmatched bases: 6. CDR3 in amino acids: CASSYSRTGGQETQYF. Written as DNA, the CDR3 is TGTGCCAGCAGTTACTCGAGGACAGGAGGACAAGAGACCCAGTACTTC.

The chain is built from TRBV20-1 and TRBJ1-4; 9 bases match TRBD1. CDR3 length: 16 residues. The germline V gene has CDR1 DFQATT and CDR2 SNEGSKA (reference sequence). Losses at the gene ends were 6 bases for V and 6 bases for J; bases not matched to a gene: 14. DNA of the CDR3: TGCAGTGCCAAATCACCGGGACAGGGAATTTATGAAAAACTGTTTTTT. Protein sequence: CSAKSPGQGIYEKLFF.

The chain has TRBV5-5 and TRBJ2-3, with 8 bases that match TRBD2. The CDR3 is made up of 15 amino acids. J was trimmed by 5 bases and V by 0 bases; bases with no gene match: 5. CDR1 SGHKS and CDR2 YYEKEE come from the germline V gene (reference sequence). The CDR3 region is CASSLDGLALDTQYF. The CDR3 bases are TGTGCCAGCAGCTTGGACGGACTAGCCCTAGATACGCAGTATTTT.

J is TRBJ1-2 and V is TRBV7-2; D call uncertain. CDR3 length: 15 residues. Germline CDR1 reads SGHTA; CDR2 reads FQGNSA. Trimming left V 1 base short and J 0 bases short, with 9 bases between. Here the CDR3 reads CASSLEGSANYGYTF. The CDR3 DNA sequence: TGTGCCAGCAGCTTAGAGGGCAGTGCTAACTATGGCTACACCTTC.

There are a few counts of this clonotype. V gene TRBV29-1 combines with J gene TRBJ2-6; TRBD1 might be the D (5 bases). V dropped 4 bases and J dropped 6 bases, with 13 bases sitting between them. This CDR3 spans 14 amino acids. Germline values: CDR1 SQVTM, CDR2 ANQGSEA. DNA for the CDR3: TGCAGCGTTGGAGACTCCAGGGAGGCCAACGTCCTGACTTTC. It translates to CSVGDSREANVLTF.

Note on this clonotype: This may be a read error: a much more frequent sequence differs by one nucleotide. The chain couples TRBV20-1 to TRBJ2-5; no reliable D call. The better agreement between TRBJ2-7 and the DNA end casts doubt on the J call. CDR1 is DFQATT and CDR2 is SNEGSKA in the germline V gene (reference sequence). CDR3 length: 13 residues. The CDR3 here is CSAREQVAYEQYF. The CDR3, as DNA: TGCAGTGCTAGGGAACAAGTTGCCTACGAGCAGTACTTC.

This chain connects TRBV6-6 to TRBJ2-3; TRBD2 matches at 7 bases. The ends lost 0 bases at V and 6 bases at J; junction bases unmatched: 6. CDR1 MNHNY and CDR2 SVGAGI come from the germline V gene (reference sequence). This CDR3 region has 15 residues. In DNA form, the CDR3 reads TGTGCCAGCAGTTACTCCCGACTAGCTTACGATACGCAGTATTTT. Protein product: CASSYSRLAYDTQYF.

This clonotype occurred once. The V gene is TRBV4-2, the J gene TRBJ2-5; no firm D call. Germline lookup yields CDR1 LGHNA and CDR2 YNFKEQ. The ends were cut back, 4 bases at V and 7 bases at J, with 16 bases in the middle. This CDR3 spans 14 amino acids. The CDR3 sequence: CASSREVVPPTQYF. The CDR3 nucleotides read TGTGCCAGCAGCCGAGAAGTTGTCCCTCCGACCCAGTACTTC.

This clonotype was detected only a few times. CDR3 sequence (DNA): TGTGCCATCAGTCGGGCAGGGGACGAGCAGTACTTC. Translated, it gives CAISRAGDEQYF. The V and J genes are TRBV10-3 and TRBJ2-5, with D perhaps TRBD1 (6 bases). The end of the DNA fits TRBJ2-7 better, so the J call may be wrong. Per germline, CDR1 ENHRY and CDR2 SYGVKD. The CDR3 runs to 12 residues.

The sample holds one count of this clonotype. The chain employs TRBV12-3 or TRBV12-4 and TRBJ2-3; D gene unclear. This CDR3 comprises 15 residues. Trimming removed 1 base from V and 4 bases from J, with 12 bases in between. The CDR3 protein is CASSLVRLPPDTQYF. In DNA form, the CDR3 reads TGTGCCAGCAGTTTAGTCAGGCTCCCGCCAGATACGCAGTATTTT.

This clonotype was seen a few times. The chain couples TRBV12-3 or TRBV12-4 to TRBJ2-7; D unresolved. This CDR3 has 13 amino acids. The V and J ends lost 8 bases and 0 bases respectively, with 11 bases between them. Here the CDR3 reads CASQSDFSYEQYF. DNA of the CDR3: TGTGCCAGCCAAAGCGACTTCTCCTACGAGCAGTACTTC.

This clonotype came up a few times. J is TRBJ2-7 and V is TRBV7-8, with D unresolved. CDR3 length: 14 residues. Germline V lookup: CDR1 SGHVS, CDR2 FQNEAQ. The V gene lost 5 bases and the J gene lost 1 base, with 12 bases spanning the gap. CDR3: CASSQRVRSYEQYF. CDR3 nucleotide sequence: TGTGCCAGCAGCCAACGGGTCAGGTCCTACGAGCAGTACTTC.

This chain uses TRBV14 with TRBJ2-5; a possible D gene is TRBD2 (5 bases). Gene TRBJ2-7 matches the end of the DNA better, so the J call may be wrong. The CDR3 length is 16 residues. Germline V gene sequence: CDR1 SGHDN, CDR2 FVKESK. CDR3 DNA: TGTGCCAGCAGCCCAGACCGGGGTTCTTGGTTCTACGAGCAGTACTTC. Translated: CASSPDRGSWFYEQYF.

This clonotype has more than one count but fewer than ten. The CDR3 DNA is TGTGCCAGCAGCCAAGGTTCCGGGCTCAGCTCCTACAATGAGCAGTTCTTC. This gives the protein CASSQGSGLSSYNEQFF. The rearrangement uses TRBV16 and TRBJ2-1, with D uncertain. The CDR3 contains 17 residues. V lost 2 bases to trimming and J lost 0 bases, with 14 bases between them. The V gene's germline CDR1 is KGHSY and CDR2 FQNENV. Variable domain in full (rest from reference TRBV16 and TRBJ2-1): GEEVAQTPKHLVRGEGQKAKLYCAPIKGHSYVFWYQQVLKNEFKFLISFQNENVFDETGMPKERFSAKCLPNSPCSLEIQATKLEDSAVYFCASSQGSGLSSYNEQFFGPGTRLTVL.

The chain recombines TRBV20-1 with TRBJ2-4; D is perhaps TRBD2 (6 bases). TRBJ2-7 matches the DNA end more closely, so the J call is doubtful. CDR1 is DFQATT, CDR2 SNEGSKA, per germline (reference sequence). There are 13 residues in the CDR3. The DNA for the CDR3 is TGCAGTGCTATTACTAGCTGGAGTTACGAGCAGTACTTC. This sequence encodes CSAITSWSYEQYF.

The CDR3 protein is CSANPGDNEQFF. The CDR3 nucleotides are TGCAGTGCTAACCCAGGGGACAATGAGCAGTTCTTC. The rearrangement joins TRBV20-1 to TRBJ2-1; D is possibly TRBD1 (6 bases). The ends were cut back, 4 bases at V and 5 bases at J, with 9 bases in the middle. CDR3 length: 12 amino acids. Germline lookup yields CDR1 DFQATT and CDR2 SNEGSKA (reference sequence).